This T cell receptor (beta chain) was captured by sequencing in a study of CD8 T cells in ankylosing spondylitis. Germline V lookup: CDR1 SGHRS, CDR2 YFSETQ. V was trimmed by 3 bases and J by 1 base, leaving 8 bases between them. The CDR3 loop spans 13 amino acids. Using its own MiXCR run on the 5' RACE reads, TCRdb lists one record per CDR3 protein. The sample carries roughly 220,000 distinct CDR3 sequences, about 10% recorded once. In its sample, this clonotype was seen a few times. This receptor was taken from a male donor with ankylosing spondylitis or in good health (not recorded which). The chain employs TRBV5-1 and TRBJ2-7; D ambiguous. Sequenced sample: blood, either unsorted or a sorted T cell fraction (not recorded which). The CDR3 protein is CASSSSLSYEQYF. CDR3 coding DNA: TGCGCCAGCAGCTCCAGCCTATCCTACGAGCAGTACTTC.